These 9 T cell receptor beta chains were sequenced from one sample in a study of metastatic and nonmetastatic thyroid tumors. Thyroid surgery was preceded by no treatment in any patient. TCRdb re-called the PCR reads with MiXCR. The profile shows around 15,000 clones, 20% to 25% of them singletons. The sequenced sample consisted of tumor tissue. The receptor source for this set is a male donor with papillary thyroid cancer or a benign thyroid nodule (not recorded which). Some clones in this sample may be carry-over from other donors' samples.

By share of the sample, this clone is medium-sized. V and J are TRBV6-1 and TRBJ2-7; no clear D gene. Looked up from germline, CDR1 is MNHNS and CDR2 is SASEGT. Trimming stripped 6 bases from V and 0 bases from J, with 15 bases between. This CDR3 spans 15 amino acids. The DNA for the CDR3 is TGTGCCAGCAGCATAGAGGTAGGCGACTCCTACGAGCAGTACTTC. This encodes CASSIEVGDSYEQYF.

This clone rates as medium-sized. V and J are TRBV15 and TRBJ2-7; D is perhaps TRBD1 (5 bases). CDR1 is LNHNV, CDR2 YYDKDF, per germline (reference sequence). V was shortened by 1 base and J by 6 bases, with 10 bases between the two germline ends. This CDR3 has 13 amino acids. The CDR3 region has the DNA TGTGCCACCAGCAGAGCCTCAGGGTCCGAGCAGTACTTC. Its translation: CATSRASGSEQYF.

This clone is judged medium-sized. V is TRBV6-1 and J is TRBJ2-1; 9 bases match TRBD1. This CDR3 is 15 amino acids long. CDR1 and CDR2 (germline): MNHNS, SASEGT. V lost 1 base and J lost 2; bases outside the gene matches: 0. In DNA form, the CDR3 reads TGTGCCAGCAGTGAAGGGACAGGGGCCTACAATGAGCAGTTCTTC. Protein: CASSEGTGAYNEQFF.

This clone ranks as medium-sized. The rearrangement links TRBV3-1 to TRBJ2-7; D uncertain. Per the germline V gene, CDR1 is LGHDT and CDR2 is YNNKEL (reference sequence). CDR3 length equals 15 residues. V was pared by 2 bases and J by 0 bases, with 11 bases between. The CDR3 loop reads CASSQTRISSYEQYF. The CDR3 coding sequence is TGTGCCAGCAGCCAAACTCGGATAAGCTCCTACGAGCAGTACTTC.

This clone was detected ten times or more. This rearrangement joins TRBV7-6 to TRBJ2-3; tentatively, D is TRBD2 (6 bases). The CDR3 runs 16 residues. Germline loops: CDR1 SGHVS, CDR2 FNYEAQ. V was cut by 4 bases and J by 0 bases, with 14 bases left in between. The CDR3 DNA reads as TGTGCCAGCAGCTCGGGGCGAGCGGGTAGCACAGATACGCAGTATTTT. It yields the protein CASSSGRAGSTDTQYF.

At least ten counts were recorded for this clone. Additional DNA sequences in this sample encode the identical CDR3. V and J are TRBV6-1 and TRBJ2-2; TRBD2 is a possible D gene (6 bases). V was pared by 5 bases and J by 3 bases, with 13 bases between. Germline V gene data show CDR1 as MNHNS and CDR2 as SASEGT. This CDR3 spans 15 amino acids. CDR3 in DNA: TGTGCCAGCAGTTTGTCGGGGGTTGACACCGGGGAGCTGTTTTTT. It encodes CASSLSGVDTGELFF.

This clone showed up many times. The V and J genes are TRBV6-5 and TRBJ2-3, with TRBD2 identical over 11 bases. J gave up 7 bases and V 4 bases, and 10 bases lay outside the gene matches. Germline V gene data show CDR1 as MNHEY and CDR2 as SVGAGI. The CDR3 runs 16 residues. CDR3 sequence (DNA): TGTGCCAGCAGTTCACTAGCGGGAGTGTTTAGCAATACGCAGTATTTT. It encodes CASSSLAGVFSNTQYF.

This clone was recorded at least ten times. The chain uses TRBV12-3 or TRBV12-4 and TRBJ2-3, with D perhaps TRBD1 (6 bases). V lost 7 bases, J lost 4 bases, and 21 bases lay in between. The CDR3 loop spans 16 amino acids. The DNA for the CDR3 is TGTGCCAGCACCAGAGACCGACAGGATAGCTCAGATACGCAGTATTTT. This encodes CASTRDRQDSSDTQYF.

A note on this clone: This specimen includes other DNA sequences encoding the same CDR3. The chain employs TRBV5-4 and TRBJ2-7; 9 nucleotides line up with TRBD2. Germline V gene lookup returns CDR1 SGHNT and CDR2 YYREEE (reference sequence). Losses at the gene ends were 3 bases for V and 7 bases for J; bases not matched to a gene: 11. This CDR3 region has 15 residues. CDR3 region: CASSSVGGGAFEQYF. Written as DNA, the CDR3 is TGTGCCAGCAGCTCGGTCGGCGGGGGGGCTTTTGAGCAGTACTTC.